This record covers a single T cell receptor beta chain. Its antigen is not yet known. It has no much larger one-base neighbor in the sample; base qualities were not kept. The germline V gene supplies CDR1 SGHTA and CDR2 FQGTGA. Inclusive of the bounding cysteine and phenylalanine, the CDR3 is 15 residues long. The only DNA kept is the CDR3, 45 bases in frame from the first base. After removal of 5 bases from V and 4 bases from J, the junction retains 8 bases not matched to a gene. Participants in the prospective study were enrolled through a virtual design, were aged roughly 18 to 95 years, and lived in approximately 24 United States geographic areas. In the prospective study, participants were assigned to cohorts based on the clinical history participants reported in a screening survey and a study questionnaire. In the prospective study, mobile phlebotomists collected whole blood, serum and a nasopharyngeal or oropharyngeal swab from each participant. Additional blood draws and questionnaires over an approximately two-month period could optionally be provided by prospective study participants. Prospective study blood samples were shipped either frozen or at room temperature before DNA extraction.

TCRbeta CDR3 regions were amplified from genomic DNA using the immunoSEQ Assay, a bias-controlled multiplex PCR. The study's processing was this. The number of nucleated cells in each sample was estimated by amplification of reference gene primers within the assay. Sequence reads were collapsed and filtered to measure the absolute abundance of every unique TCRbeta CDR3 rearrangement. For each sample, productive Simpson clonality was calculated as the square root of Simpson's diversity index over productive rearrangements. In its TCRdb copy, this immuneACCESS table keeps in-frame sequences only and misses some clones. Where compared with another copy, unresolved V genes explain less than half of these, and the others have no known cause. V and J calls and clone size come straight from that table; D and trimming were deduced from the DNA. The table for this sample lists under 200,000 clones; over 70% of them were counted only once. The ten largest clones add up to around 5.1% of the sample.

This record comes from a study of blood T cell repertoires in COVID-19 (dated by TCRdb to the early 2020s). Context from the whole study: Samples from collaborators originated in the United States, Italy and Spain and spanned both the acute and convalescent phases of COVID-19. The prospective study material was composed of cDNA or gDNA derived from T cells, B-cell-depleted T cells, or PBMCs. Sample metadata almost always included a de-identified subject ID, COVID-19 status, age in years and sex. The dataset comprised deeply sampled blood TCRbeta repertoires from subjects exposed to, actively infected with, or recovered from COVID-19. A freely available public database, intended as a resource for researchers studying the immune response to SARS-CoV-2, is where the repertoires were released. Where available, HLA class I and class II types were obtained from metadata supplied by the sample provider rather than from assay-based typing. Samples came from the ongoing ImmuneRACE study (first 160 participants) plus 1,254 subjects from 6 global collaborators. What the study reported, not specific to this receptor: Clinical and demographic metadata were provided uncurated, with the amount varying by source and participant.

Sequenced: PBMCs or T cells enriched from blood (not recorded which). The chain uses TRBV7-3 and TRBJ2-1; TRBD1 aligns with 7 central bases. The TCR originated in a woman aged 40-49 years with acute COVID-19. The nucleotides read TGTGCCAGCAGCCCAAGCCCAGGGGGTTACAATGAGCAGTTCTTC. Its protein reads: CASSPSPGGYNEQFF. Reference TRBV7-3 and TRBJ2-1 genes cover what lies past the CDR3, so the full variable domain is GAGVSQTPSNKVTEKGKYVELRCDPISGHTALYWYRQSLGQGPEFLIYFQGTGAADDSGLPNDRFFAVRPEGSVSTLKIQRTERGDSAVYLCASSPSPGGYNEQFFGPGTRLTVL.